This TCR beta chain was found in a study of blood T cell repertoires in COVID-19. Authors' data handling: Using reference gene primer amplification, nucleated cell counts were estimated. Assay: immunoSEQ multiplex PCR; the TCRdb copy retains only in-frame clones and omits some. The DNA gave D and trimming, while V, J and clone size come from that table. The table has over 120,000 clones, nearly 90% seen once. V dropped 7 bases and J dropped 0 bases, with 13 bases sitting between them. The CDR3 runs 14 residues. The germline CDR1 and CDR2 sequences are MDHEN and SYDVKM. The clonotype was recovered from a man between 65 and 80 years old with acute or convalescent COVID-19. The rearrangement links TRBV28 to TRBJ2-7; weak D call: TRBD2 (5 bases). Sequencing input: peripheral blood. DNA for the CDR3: TGTGCCAGCACCTTATCTCGGGGCTCCTACGAGCAGTACTTC. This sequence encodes CASTLSRGSYEQYF.